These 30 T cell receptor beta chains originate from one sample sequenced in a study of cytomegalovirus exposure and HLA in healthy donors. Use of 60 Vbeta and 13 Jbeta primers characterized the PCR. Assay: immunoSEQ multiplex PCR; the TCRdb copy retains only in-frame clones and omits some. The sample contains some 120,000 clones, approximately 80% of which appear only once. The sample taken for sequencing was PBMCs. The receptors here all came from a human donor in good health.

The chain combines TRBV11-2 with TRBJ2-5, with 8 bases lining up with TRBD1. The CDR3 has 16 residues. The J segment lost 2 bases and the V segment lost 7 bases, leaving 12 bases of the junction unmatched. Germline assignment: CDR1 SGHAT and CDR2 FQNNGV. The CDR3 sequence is CASNDWRTGTQETQYF. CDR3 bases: TGTGCCAGCAACGATTGGAGGACAGGGACTCAAGAGACCCAGTACTTC.

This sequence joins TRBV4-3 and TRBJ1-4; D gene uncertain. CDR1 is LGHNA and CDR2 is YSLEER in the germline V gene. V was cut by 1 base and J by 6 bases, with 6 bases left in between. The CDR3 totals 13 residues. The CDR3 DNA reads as TGCGCCAGCAGCCAAGTTCGAGATGAAAAACTGTTTTTT. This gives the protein CASSQVRDEKLFF.

CDR3 coding DNA: TGTGCCAGTAGTATGGGGCTAGCGGGGTTTTACAATGAGCAGTTCTTC. It is translated as CASSMGLAGFYNEQFF. The chain recombines TRBV19 with TRBJ2-1; the match to TRBD2 covers 9 bases. This CDR3 has 16 residues. Trimming at V came to 3 bases and at J to 4 bases, leaving 7 bases not matched to a gene. CDR1 and CDR2 from the germline V gene are LNHDA and SQIVND (reference sequence).

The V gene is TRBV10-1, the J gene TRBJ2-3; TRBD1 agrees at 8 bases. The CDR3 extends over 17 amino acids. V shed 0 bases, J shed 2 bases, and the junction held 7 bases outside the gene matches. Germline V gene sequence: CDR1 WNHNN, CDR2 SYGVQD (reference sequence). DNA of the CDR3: TGCGCCAGCAGTGAGTCGACTCCGGGACAGGACACAGATACGCAGTATTTT. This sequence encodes CASSESTPGQDTDTQYF.

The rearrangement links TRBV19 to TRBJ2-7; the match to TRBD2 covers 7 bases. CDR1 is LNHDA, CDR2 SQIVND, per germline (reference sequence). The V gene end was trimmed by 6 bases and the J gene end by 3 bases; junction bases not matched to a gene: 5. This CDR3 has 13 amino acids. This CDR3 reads CASSATSDYEQYF. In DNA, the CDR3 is TGTGCCAGTAGCGCCACTAGCGACTACGAGCAGTACTTC.

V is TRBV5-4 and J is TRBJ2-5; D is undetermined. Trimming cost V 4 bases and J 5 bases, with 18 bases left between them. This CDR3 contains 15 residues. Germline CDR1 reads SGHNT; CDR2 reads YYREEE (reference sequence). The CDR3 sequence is CASSTSTGSRETQYF. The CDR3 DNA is TGTGCCAGCAGCACCTCGACTGGCTCCCGGGAGACCCAGTACTTC.

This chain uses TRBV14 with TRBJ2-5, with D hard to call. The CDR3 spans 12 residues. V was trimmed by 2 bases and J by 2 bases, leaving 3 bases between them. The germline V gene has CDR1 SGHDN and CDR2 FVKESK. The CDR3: CASSQSQETQYF. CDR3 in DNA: TGTGCCAGCAGCCAATCACAAGAGACCCAGTACTTC.

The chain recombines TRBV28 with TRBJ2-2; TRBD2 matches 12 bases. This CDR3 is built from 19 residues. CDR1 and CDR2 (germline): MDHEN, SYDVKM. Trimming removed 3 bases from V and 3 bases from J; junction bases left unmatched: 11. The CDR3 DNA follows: TGTGCCAGCAGTTTTCCTCCTAGCGGGGGGGCCTCTTACACCGGGGAGCTGTTTTTT. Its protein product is CASSFPPSGGASYTGELFF.

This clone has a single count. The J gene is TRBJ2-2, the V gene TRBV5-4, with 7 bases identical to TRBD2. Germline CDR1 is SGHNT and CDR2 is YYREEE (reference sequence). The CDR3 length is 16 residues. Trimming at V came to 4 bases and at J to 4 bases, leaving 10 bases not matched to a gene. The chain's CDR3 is CASSRLAESPTGELFF. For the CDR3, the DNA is TGTGCCAGCAGCCGCCTAGCGGAGTCGCCCACCGGGGAGCTGTTTTTT.

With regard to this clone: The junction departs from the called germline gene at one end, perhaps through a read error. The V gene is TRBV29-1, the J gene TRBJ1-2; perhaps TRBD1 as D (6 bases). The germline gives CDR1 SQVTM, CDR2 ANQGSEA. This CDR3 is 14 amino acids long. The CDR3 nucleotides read TGCAGCGTTGAAGATCTTTTAGTCTCGACAGGCCCATCCTTC. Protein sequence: CSVEDLLVSTGPSF.

CDR3 protein: CASSRRSGVGPYNEQFF. The CDR3 DNA is TGTGCCAGCTCCCGAAGGTCAGGGGTCGGACCCTACAATGAGCAGTTCTTC. The V and J genes are TRBV6-4 and TRBJ2-1, with D perhaps matching TRBD1 (6 bases). The CDR3 consists of 17 residues. Trimming pared 8 bases from V and 2 bases from J, leaving 22 bases between. Germline V CDR1 and CDR2: MRHNA, SNTAGT.

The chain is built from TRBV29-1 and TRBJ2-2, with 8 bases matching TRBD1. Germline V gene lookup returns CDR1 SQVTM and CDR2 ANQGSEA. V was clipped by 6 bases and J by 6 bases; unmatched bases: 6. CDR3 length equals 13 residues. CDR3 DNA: TGCAGCGTAGGACAGGGCGGGTCCGGGGAGCTGTTTTTT. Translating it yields CSVGQGGSGELFF.

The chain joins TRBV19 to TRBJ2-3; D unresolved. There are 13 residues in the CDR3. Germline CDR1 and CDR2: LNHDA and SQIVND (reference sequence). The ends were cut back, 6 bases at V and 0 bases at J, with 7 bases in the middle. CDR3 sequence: CASRPTSTDTQYF. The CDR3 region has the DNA TGTGCCAGTAGACCCACTAGCACAGATACGCAGTATTTT.

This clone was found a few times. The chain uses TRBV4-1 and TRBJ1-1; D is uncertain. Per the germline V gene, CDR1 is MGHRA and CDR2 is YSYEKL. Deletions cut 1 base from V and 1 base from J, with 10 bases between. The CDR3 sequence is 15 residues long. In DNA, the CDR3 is TGCGCCAGCAGCCAAGCGCCGGAGGGGAACACTGAAGCTTTCTTT. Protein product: CASSQAPEGNTEAFF.

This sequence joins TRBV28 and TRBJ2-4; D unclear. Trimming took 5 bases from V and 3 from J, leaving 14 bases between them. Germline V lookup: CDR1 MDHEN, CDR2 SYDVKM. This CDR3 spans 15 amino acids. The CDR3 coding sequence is TGTGCCAGCAGTCCTACCATCGGGTACAAAAACATTCAGTACTTC. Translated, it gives CASSPTIGYKNIQYF.

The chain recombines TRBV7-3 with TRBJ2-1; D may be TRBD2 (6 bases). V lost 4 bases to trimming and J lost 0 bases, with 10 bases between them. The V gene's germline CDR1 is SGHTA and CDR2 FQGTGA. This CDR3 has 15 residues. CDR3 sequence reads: CASSWTISSYNEQFF. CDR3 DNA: TGTGCCAGCAGCTGGACTATCAGCTCCTACAATGAGCAGTTCTTC.

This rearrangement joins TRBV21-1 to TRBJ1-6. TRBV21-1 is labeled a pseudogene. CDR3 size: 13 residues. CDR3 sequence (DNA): TGTGCCAGCAGCAAAAACACGTGGAGACCCCTCCACTTT. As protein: CASSKNTWRPLHF.

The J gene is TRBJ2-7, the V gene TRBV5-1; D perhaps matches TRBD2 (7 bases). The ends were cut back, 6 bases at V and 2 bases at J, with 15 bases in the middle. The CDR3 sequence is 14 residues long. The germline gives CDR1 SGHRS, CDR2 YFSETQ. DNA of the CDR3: TGCGCCAGCAAGGGGGGGGCCGTCCCCTACGAGCAGTACTTC. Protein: CASKGGAVPYEQYF.

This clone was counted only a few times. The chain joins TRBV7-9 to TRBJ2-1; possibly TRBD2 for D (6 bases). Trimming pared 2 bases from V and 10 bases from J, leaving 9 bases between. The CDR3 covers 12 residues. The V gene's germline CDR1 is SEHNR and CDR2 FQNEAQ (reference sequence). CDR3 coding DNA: TGTGCCAGCAGCTTATTCAGCGGGGAGCAGTTCTTC. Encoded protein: CASSLFSGEQFF. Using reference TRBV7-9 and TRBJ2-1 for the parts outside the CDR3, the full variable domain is DTGVSQNPRHKITKRGQNVTFRCDPISEHNRLYWYRQTLGQGPEFLTYFQNEAQLEKSRLLSDRFSAERPKGSFSTLEIQRTEQGDSAMYLCASSLFSGEQFFGPGTRLTVL.

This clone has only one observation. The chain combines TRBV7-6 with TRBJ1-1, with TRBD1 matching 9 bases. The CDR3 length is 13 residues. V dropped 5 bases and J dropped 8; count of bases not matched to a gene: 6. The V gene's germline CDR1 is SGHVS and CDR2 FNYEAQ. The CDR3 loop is CASSPTGGAEAFF. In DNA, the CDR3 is TGTGCCAGCAGCCCGACAGGGGGTGCGGAAGCTTTCTTT. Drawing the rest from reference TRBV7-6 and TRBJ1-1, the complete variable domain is GAGVSQSPRYKVTKRGQDVALRCDPISGHVSLYWYRQALGQGPEFLTYFNYEAQQDKSGLPNDRFSAERPEGSISTLTIQRTEQRDSAMYRCASSPTGGAEAFFGQGTRLTVV.

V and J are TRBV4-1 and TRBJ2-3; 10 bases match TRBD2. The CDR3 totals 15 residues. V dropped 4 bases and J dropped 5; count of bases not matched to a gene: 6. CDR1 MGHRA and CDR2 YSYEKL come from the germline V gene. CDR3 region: CASSRLAGVIDTQYF. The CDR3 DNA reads TGCGCCAGCAGCCGTCTAGCGGGGGTCATAGATACGCAGTATTTT.

CDR3 region: CASSRWMGQNNEQFF. The CDR3 DNA reads as TGTGCCAGTAGTAGGTGGATGGGGCAAAACAATGAGCAGTTCTTC. This chain links TRBV19 with TRBJ2-1, with D maybe TRBD1 (5 bases). There are 15 residues in the CDR3. V shed 4 bases and J shed 5 bases, with 15 bases lying between them. Germline V lookup: CDR1 LNHDA, CDR2 SQIVND (reference sequence).

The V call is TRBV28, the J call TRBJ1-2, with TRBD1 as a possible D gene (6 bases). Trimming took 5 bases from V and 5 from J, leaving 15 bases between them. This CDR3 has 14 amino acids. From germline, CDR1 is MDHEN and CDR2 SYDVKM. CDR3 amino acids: CASSTGTSLYGYTF. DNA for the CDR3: TGTGCCAGCAGTACCGGGACAAGCCTTTATGGCTACACCTTC.

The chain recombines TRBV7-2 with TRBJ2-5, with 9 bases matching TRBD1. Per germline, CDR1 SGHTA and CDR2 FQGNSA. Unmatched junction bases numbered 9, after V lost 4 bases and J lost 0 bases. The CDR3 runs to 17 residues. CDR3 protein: CASSSKQGAVDQETQYF. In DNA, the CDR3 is TGTGCCAGCAGCTCGAAACAGGGGGCAGTGGACCAAGAGACCCAGTACTTC.

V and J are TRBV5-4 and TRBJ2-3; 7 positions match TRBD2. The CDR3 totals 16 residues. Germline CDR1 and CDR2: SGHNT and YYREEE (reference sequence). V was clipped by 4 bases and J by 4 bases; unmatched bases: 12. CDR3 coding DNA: TGTGCCAGCAGCACCCCAGGACTAGGAGCTTCAGATACGCAGTATTTT. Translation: CASSTPGLGASDTQYF.

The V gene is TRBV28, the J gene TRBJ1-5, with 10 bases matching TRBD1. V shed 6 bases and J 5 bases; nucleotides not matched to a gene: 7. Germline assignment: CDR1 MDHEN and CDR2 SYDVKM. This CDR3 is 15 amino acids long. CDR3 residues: CASRTPGTGDQPQHF. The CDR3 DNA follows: TGTGCCAGCAGGACCCCTGGGACAGGGGATCAGCCCCAGCATTTT. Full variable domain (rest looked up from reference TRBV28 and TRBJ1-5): DVKVTQSSRYLVKRTGEKVFLECVQDMDHENMFWYRQDPGLGLRLIYFSYDVKMKEKGDIPEGYSVSREKKERFSLILESASTNQTSMYLCASRTPGTGDQPQHFGDGTRLSIL.

Here the CDR3 DNA reads TGCGCCAGCAGCCAAGATCCGGGGGGAAATAATGAAAAACTGTTTTTT. Encoded protein: CASSQDPGGNNEKLFF. V usage is TRBV4-1 and J usage is TRBJ1-4, with a weak D call TRBD1 (5 bases). This CDR3 region has 16 residues. In germline, CDR1 is MGHRA, CDR2 YSYEKL. Trimming took 0 bases from V and 4 from J, leaving 12 bases between them.

DNA of the CDR3: TGTGCCAGCGCAAGGGGACAGGGCACAGATACGCAGTATTTT. Its protein product is CASARGQGTDTQYF. The chain has TRBV27 and TRBJ2-3; 8 nucleotides line up with TRBD1. V lost 8 bases and J lost 1; bases outside the gene matches: 5. The CDR3 spans 14 residues. CDR1 is MNHEY, CDR2 SMNVEV, per germline (reference sequence).

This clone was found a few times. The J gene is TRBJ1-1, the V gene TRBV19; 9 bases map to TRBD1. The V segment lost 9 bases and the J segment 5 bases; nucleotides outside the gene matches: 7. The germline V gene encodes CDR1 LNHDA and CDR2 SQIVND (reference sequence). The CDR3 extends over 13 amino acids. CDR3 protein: CASSRDRDTEAFF. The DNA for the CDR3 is TGTGCCAGCAGCCGGGACAGGGATACTGAAGCTTTCTTT.

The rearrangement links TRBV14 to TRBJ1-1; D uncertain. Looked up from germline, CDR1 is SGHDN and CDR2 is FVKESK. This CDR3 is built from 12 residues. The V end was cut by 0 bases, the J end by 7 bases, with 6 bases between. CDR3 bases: TGTGCCAGCAGCCAAGACGGTTATGAAGCTTTCTTT. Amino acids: CASSQDGYEAFF.